Described below is a single TCR beta chain sequence and its context. This record belongs to a study of control samples from healthy donors and cancer patients. The CDR3 runs 16 residues. The germline V and J ends were trimmed by 0 bases and 0 bases, with 9 bases remaining between them. Germline V lookup: CDR1 LGHNA, CDR2 YSLEER. Sequenced by immunoSEQ multiplex PCR; TCRdb stores in-frame clones only, minus some. The top ten hold around 3.6% of the sample, which has some 130,000 clones, about 94% seen once. The sample taken for sequencing was blood. The rearrangement links TRBV4-3 to TRBJ2-1; D not resolved. This clonotype was obtained from a man aged 25-45 years in good health. As DNA, the CDR3 is TGCGCCAGCAGCCAAGATGCAAGGAGCTCCTACAATGAGCAGTTCTTC. It yields the protein CASSQDARSSYNEQFF.